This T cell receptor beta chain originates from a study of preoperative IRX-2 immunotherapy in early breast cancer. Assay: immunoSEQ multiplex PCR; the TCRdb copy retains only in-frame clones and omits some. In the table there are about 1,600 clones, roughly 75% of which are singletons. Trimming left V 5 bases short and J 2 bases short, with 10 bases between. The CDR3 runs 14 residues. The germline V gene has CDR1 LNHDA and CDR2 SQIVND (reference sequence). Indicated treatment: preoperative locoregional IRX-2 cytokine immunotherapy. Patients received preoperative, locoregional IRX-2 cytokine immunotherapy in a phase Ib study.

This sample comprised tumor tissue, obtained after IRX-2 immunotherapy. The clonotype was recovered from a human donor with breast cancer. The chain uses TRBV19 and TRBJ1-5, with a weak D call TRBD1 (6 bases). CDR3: CASSWGRGNQPQHF. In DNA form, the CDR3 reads TGTGCCAGTAGTTGGGGGCGAGGCAATCAGCCCCAGCATTTT.